The rows below give T cell receptor beta chains drawn from one sample of a study of shared clonotypes between healthy human individuals. Some clones are missing from TCRdb's copy, which holds only in-frame ones; the method was immunoSEQ multiplex PCR. The sample shows fewer than 1 million clones, about 96% of them seen only once. Sequencing input: naive CD8+ T cells sorted from blood. These receptor sequences come from a man aged 25 to 45 in good health. Both conserved end residues are part of each CDR3. Each record gives: V gene, J gene, D gene, CDR3 protein, CDR3 DNA. D genes are given only for firm matches.

>TRBV7-8|TRBJ2-1|TRBD2
CASSTRGSGSSYNEQFF
TGTGCCAGCAGCACCCGTGGTAGCGGGAGCTCCTACAATGAGCAGTTCTTC
>TRBV29-1|TRBJ2-7|TRBD1
CSARTGGDYEQYF
TGCAGCGCCCGGACAGGAGGAGACTACGAGCAGTACTTC
>TRBV7-2|TRBJ2-6|-
CASSFSGSGANVLTF
TGTGCCAGCAGCTTTTCGGGCTCTGGGGCCAACGTCCTGACTTTC
>TRBV27|TRBJ1-1|-
CASCSGSHTEAFF
TGTGCCAGCTGCTCAGGGTCCCACACTGAAGCTTTCTTT
>TRBV29-1|TRBJ2-7|-
CSVVTGLRTYEQYF
TGCAGCGTGGTAACAGGTCTACGTACGTACGAGCAGTACTTC
>TRBV7-9|TRBJ1-4|-
CASSLAGGGENEKLFF
TGTGCCAGCAGCTTAGCTGGGGGCGGGGAAAATGAAAAACTGTTTTTT
>TRBV2|TRBJ2-1|TRBD1
CASGGQGAGNEQFF
TGTGCCAGCGGAGGACAGGGGGCGGGCAATGAGCAGTTCTTC
>TRBV2|TRBJ2-2|-
CASSEKANTGELFF
TGTGCCAGCAGTGAAAAGGCGAACACCGGGGAGCTGTTTTTT
>TRBV7-9|TRBJ1-1|-
CASSPQGLNTEAFF
TGTGCCAGCAGCCCACAGGGACTGAACACTGAAGCTTTCTTT
>TRBV28|TRBJ2-7|TRBD2
CASSWASGISEQYF
TGTGCCAGCAGTTGGGCTAGCGGGATCTCCGAGCAGTACTTC
>TRBV7-3|TRBJ2-2|-
CASSLTAAGELFF
TGTGCCAGCAGCTTAACCGCGGCCGGGGAGCTGTTTTTT
>TRBV7-8|TRBJ2-2|-
CASSLRVYTGELFF
TGTGCCAGCAGCTTAAGGGTGTACACCGGGGAGCTGTTTTTT
>TRBV6-5|TRBJ2-1|-
CASAIAANYNEQFF
TGTGCCAGCGCAATAGCGGCTAATTACAATGAGCAGTTCTTC
>TRBV5-1|TRBJ2-2|TRBD1
CASTPGTGVTGELFF
TGCGCCAGCACACCCGGGACAGGGGTCACCGGGGAGCTGTTTTTT